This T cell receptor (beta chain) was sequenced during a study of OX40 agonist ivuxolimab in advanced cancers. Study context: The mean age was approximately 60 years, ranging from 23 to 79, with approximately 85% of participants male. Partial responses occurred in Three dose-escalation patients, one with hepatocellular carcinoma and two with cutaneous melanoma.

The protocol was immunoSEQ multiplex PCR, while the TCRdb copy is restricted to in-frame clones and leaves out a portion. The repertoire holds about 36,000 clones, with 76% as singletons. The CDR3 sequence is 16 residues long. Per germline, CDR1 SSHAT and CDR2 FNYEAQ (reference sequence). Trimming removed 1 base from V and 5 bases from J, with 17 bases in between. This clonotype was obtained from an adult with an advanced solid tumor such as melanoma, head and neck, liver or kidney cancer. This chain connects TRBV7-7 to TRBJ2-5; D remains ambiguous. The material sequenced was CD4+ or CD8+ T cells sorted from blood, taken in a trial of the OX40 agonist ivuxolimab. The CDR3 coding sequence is TGTGCCAGCAGCTTAGGTTTGCTAGTGGGCGAGGAGACCCAGTACTTC. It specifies CASSLGLLVGEETQYF.